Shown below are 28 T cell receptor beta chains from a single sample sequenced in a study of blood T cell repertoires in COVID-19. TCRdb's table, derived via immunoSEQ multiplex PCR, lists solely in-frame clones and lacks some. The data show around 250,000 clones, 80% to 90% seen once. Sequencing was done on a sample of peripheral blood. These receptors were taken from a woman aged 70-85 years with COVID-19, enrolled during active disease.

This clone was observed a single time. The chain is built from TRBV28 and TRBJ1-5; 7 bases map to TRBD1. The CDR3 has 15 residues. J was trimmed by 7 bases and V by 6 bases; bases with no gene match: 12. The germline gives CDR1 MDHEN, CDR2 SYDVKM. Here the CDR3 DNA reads TGTGCCAGCAGGGCCGACAGGGAGGTTTACCAGCCCCAGCATTTT. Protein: CASRADREVYQPQHF.

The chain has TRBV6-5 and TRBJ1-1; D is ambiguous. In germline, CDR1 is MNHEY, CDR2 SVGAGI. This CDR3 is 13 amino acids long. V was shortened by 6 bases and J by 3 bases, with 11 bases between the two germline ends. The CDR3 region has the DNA TGTGCCAGCAGGGCCCAAGAGGACACTGAAGCTTTCTTT. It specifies CASRAQEDTEAFF.

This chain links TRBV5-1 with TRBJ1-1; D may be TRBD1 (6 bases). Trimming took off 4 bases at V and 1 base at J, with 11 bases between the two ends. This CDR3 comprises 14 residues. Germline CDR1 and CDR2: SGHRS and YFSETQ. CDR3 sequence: CASSGGDTNTEAFF. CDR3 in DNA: TGCGCCAGCAGCGGGGGGGACACGAACACTGAAGCTTTCTTT.

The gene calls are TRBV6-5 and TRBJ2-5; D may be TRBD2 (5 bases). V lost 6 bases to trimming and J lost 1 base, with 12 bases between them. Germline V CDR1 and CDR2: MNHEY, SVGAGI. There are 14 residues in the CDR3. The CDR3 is CASRKASGQETQYF. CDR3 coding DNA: TGTGCCAGCAGGAAAGCCAGCGGCCAAGAGACCCAGTACTTC.

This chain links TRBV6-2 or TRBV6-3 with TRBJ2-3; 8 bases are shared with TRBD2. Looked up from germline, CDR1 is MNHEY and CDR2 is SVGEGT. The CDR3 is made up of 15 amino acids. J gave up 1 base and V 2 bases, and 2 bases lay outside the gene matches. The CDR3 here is CASSYGRGGTDTQYF. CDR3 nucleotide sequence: TGTGCCAGCAGTTACGGGCGGGGGGGCACAGATACGCAGTATTTT.

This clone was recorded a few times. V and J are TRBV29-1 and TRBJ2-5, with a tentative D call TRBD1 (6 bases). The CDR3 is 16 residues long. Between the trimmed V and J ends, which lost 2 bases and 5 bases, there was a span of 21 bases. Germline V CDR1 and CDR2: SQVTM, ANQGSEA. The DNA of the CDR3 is TGCAGCGTTGAACCGATGGACAGTTCGGGTAGGGAGACCCAGTACTTC. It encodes CSVEPMDSSGRETQYF.

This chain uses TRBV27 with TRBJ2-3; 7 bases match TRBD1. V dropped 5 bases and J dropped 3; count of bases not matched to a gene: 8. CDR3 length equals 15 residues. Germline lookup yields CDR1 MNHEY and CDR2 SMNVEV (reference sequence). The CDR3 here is CASSPGGVGTDTQYF. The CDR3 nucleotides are TGTGCCAGCAGTCCAGGGGGTGTGGGGACAGATACGCAGTATTTT.

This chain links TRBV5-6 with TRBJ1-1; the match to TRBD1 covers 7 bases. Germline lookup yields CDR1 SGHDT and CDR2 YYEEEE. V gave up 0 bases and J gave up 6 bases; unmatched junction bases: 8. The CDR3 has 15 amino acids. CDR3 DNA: TGTGCCAGCAGCTTGGACAGGGGAATCTCGGCTGAAGCTTTCTTT. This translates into CASSLDRGISAEAFF.

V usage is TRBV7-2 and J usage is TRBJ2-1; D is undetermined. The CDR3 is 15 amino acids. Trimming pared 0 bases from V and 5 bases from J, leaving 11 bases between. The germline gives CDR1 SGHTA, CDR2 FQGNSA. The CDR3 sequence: CASSLATAANNEQFF. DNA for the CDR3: TGTGCCAGCAGCTTAGCGACTGCTGCGAACAATGAGCAGTTCTTC.

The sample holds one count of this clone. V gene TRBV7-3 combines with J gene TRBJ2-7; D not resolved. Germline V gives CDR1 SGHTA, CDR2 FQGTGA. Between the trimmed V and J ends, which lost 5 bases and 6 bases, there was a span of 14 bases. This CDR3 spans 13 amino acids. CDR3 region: CASSITERLEQYF. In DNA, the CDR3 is TGTGCCAGCAGCATTACCGAGCGTCTCGAGCAGTACTTC.

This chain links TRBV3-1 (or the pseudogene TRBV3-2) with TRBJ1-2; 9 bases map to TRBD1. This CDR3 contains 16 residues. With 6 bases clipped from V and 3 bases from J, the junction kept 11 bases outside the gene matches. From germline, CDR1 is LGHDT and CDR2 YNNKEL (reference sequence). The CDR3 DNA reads TGTGCCAGCAGACCCCGTAACAGGGGGCTAGACTATGGCTACACCTTC. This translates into CASRPRNRGLDYGYTF.

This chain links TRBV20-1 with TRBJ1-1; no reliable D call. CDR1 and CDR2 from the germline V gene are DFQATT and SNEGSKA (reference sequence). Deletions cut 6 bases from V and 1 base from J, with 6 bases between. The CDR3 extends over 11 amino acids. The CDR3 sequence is CSAKSNTEAFF. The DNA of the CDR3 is TGCAGTGCCAAATCGAACACTGAAGCTTTCTTT.

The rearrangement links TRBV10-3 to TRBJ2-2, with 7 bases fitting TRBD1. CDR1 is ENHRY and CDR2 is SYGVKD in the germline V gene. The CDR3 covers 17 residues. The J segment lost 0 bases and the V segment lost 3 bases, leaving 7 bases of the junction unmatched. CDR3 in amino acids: CAISDPQQGPNTGELFF. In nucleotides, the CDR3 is TGTGCCATCAGTGATCCCCAACAGGGGCCGAACACCGGGGAGCTGTTTTTT.

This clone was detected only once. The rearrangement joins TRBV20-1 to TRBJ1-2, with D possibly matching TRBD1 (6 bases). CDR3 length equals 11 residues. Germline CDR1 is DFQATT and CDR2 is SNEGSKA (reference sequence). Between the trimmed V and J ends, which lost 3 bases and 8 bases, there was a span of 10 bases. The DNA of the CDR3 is TGCAGTGCTAGTCCGACAGGCGGCTACACCTTC. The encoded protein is CSASPTGGYTF.

The CDR3, as DNA: TGTGCCAGCAGGGAGGAGGCGGGAGTTGGGGCCAACGTCCTGACTTTC. It encodes CASREEAGVGANVLTF. The J gene is TRBJ2-6, the V gene TRBV27, with 7 positions matching TRBD2. V lost 6 bases, J lost 3 bases, and 8 bases stayed unmatched. CDR1 is MNHEY and CDR2 is SMNVEV in the germline V gene (reference sequence). The length of the CDR3 is 16 residues.

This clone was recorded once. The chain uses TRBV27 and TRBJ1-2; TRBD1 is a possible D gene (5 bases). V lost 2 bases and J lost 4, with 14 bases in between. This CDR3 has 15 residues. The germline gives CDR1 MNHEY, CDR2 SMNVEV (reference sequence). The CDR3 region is CASSLQGLPLYGYTF. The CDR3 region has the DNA TGTGCCAGCAGTTTACAGGGTCTACCCCTCTATGGCTACACCTTC.

The CDR3 coding sequence is TGTGCCACCAGTGATTCGCTTAGCCTTAATAGCGGGAGAGGGACCGGGGAGCTGTTTTTT. Translation gives CATSDSLSLNSGRGTGELFF. V and J are TRBV24-1 and TRBJ2-2, with 9 nucleotides matching TRBD2. V was clipped by 2 bases and J by 5 bases; unmatched bases: 17. The CDR3 is 20 amino acids. The germline gives CDR1 KGHDR, CDR2 SFDVKD.

CDR3 amino acids: CASSLDSGTGDGYTF. For the CDR3, the DNA is TGTGCCAGCAGCTTAGATAGTGGGACAGGGGATGGCTACACCTTC. The chain carries TRBV11-3 and TRBJ1-2; 10 bases line up with TRBD1. With V trimmed by 0 bases and J by 6 bases, 4 bases remained unmatched. From germline, CDR1 is SGHNT and CDR2 YENEEA. This CDR3 is 15 amino acids long. Drawing the rest from reference TRBV11-3 and TRBJ1-2, the complete variable domain is EAGVVQSPRYKIIEKKQPVAFWCNPISGHNTLYWYLQNLGQGPELLIRYENEEAVDDSQLPKDRFSAERLKGVDSTLKIQPAELGDSAVYLCASSLDSGTGDGYTFGSGTRLTVV.

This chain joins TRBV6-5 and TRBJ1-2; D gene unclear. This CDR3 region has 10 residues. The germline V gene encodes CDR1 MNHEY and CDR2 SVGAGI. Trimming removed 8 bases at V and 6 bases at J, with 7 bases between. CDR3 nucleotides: TGTGCCAGCGGGGAGGATGGCTACACCTTC. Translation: CASGEDGYTF.

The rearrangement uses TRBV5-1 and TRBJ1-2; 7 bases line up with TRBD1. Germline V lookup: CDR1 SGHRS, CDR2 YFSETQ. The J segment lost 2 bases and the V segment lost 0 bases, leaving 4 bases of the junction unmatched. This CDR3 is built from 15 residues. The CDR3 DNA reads TGCGCCAGCAGCTTGGTCGGACAGGAGAACTATGGCTACACCTTC. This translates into CASSLVGQENYGYTF.

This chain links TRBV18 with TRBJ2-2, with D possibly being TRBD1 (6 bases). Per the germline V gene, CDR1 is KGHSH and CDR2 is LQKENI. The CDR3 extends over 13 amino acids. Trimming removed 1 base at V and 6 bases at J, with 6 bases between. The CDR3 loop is CASSPQGAGELFF. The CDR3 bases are TGTGCCAGCTCACCACAGGGGGCCGGGGAGCTGTTTTTT. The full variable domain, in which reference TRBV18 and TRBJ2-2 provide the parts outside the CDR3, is NAGVMQNPRHLVRRRGQEARLRCSPMKGHSHVYWYRQLPEEGLKFMVYLQKENIIDESGMPKERFSAEFPKEGPSILRIQQVVRGDSAAYFCASSPQGAGELFFGEGSRLTVL.

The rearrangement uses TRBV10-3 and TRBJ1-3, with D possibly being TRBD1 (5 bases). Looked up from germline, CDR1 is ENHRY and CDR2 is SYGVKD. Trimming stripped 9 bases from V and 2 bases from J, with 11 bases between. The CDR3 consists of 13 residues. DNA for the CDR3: TGTGCCATTAAGGGGTTACCTGGAAACACCATATATTTT. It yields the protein CAIKGLPGNTIYF.

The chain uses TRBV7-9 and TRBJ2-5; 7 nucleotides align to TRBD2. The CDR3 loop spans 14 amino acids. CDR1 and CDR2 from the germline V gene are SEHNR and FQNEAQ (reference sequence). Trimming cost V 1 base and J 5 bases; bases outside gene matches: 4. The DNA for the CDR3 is TGTGCCAGCAGCTTAGTGACTAGCTCGGAGACCCAGTACTTC. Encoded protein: CASSLVTSSETQYF. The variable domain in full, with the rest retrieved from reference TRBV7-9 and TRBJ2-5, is DTGVSQNPRHKITKRGQNVTFRCDPISEHNRLYWYRQTLGQGPEFLTYFQNEAQLEKSRLLSDRFSAERPKGSFSTLEIQRTEQGDSAMYLCASSLVTSSETQYFGPGTRLLVL.

The CDR3 DNA follows: TGTGCCAGCAGGACCCCGACAGCTGGGCGCGAGCAGTACTTC. Its protein product is CASRTPTAGREQYF. This chain uses TRBV28 with TRBJ2-7, with D possibly matching TRBD1 (5 bases). The V gene's germline CDR1 is MDHEN and CDR2 SYDVKM. CDR3 length equals 14 residues. Trimming removed 6 bases from V and 6 bases from J, with 18 bases in between.

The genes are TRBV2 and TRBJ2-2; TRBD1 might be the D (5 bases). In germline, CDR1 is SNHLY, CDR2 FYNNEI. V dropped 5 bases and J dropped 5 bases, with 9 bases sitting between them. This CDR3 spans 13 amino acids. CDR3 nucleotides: TGTGCCAGCAGTATACAGGATACCGGGGAGCTGTTTTTT. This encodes CASSIQDTGELFF.

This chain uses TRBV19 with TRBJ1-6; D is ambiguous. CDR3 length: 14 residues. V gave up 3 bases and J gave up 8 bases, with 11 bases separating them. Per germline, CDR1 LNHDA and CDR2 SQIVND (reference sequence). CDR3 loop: CASSIGSVDSPLHF. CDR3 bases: TGTGCCAGTAGTATCGGCAGCGTGGATTCACCCCTCCACTTT.

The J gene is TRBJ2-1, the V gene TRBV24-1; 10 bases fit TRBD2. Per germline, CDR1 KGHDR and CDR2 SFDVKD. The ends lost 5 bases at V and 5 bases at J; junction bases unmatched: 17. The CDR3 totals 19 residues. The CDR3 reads CATSVNPGLARSYNNEQFF. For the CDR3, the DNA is TGTGCCACCAGTGTTAATCCGGGACTAGCGAGGAGTTATAACAATGAGCAGTTCTTC.

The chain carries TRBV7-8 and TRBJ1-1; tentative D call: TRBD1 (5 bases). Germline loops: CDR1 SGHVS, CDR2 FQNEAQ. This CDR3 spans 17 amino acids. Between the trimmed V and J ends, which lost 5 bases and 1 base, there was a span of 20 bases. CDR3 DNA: TGTGCCAGCAGCCCCTATGGGGGGAGCGGAAGGAACACTGAAGCTTTCTTT. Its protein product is CASSPYGGSGRNTEAFF. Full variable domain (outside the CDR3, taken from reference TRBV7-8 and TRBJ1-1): GAGVSQSPRYKVAKRGQDVALRCDPISGHVSLFWYQQALGQGPEFLTYFQNEAQLDKSGLPSDRFFAERPEGSVSTLKIQRTQQEDSAVYLCASSPYGGSGRNTEAFFGQGTRLTVV.